The 20 T cell receptor beta chains listed next were all sequenced from one sample in a study of blood T cell repertoires in COVID-19. Assay: immunoSEQ multiplex PCR; the TCRdb copy retains only in-frame clones and omits some. The data contain about 100,000 clones, 85% of them singletons. Sequenced: peripheral blood. The receptors originated from a woman in her 70s with active or convalescent COVID-19.

The chain employs TRBV7-9 and TRBJ2-7; 13 bases match TRBD2. Germline assignment: CDR1 SEHNR and CDR2 FQNEAQ (reference sequence). V shed 5 bases and J 6 bases; nucleotides not matched to a gene: 10. The CDR3 contains 16 residues. This chain's CDR3 is CASSPPGLAGVGEQYF. The CDR3, as DNA: TGTGCCAGCAGCCCACCCGGACTAGCGGGAGTGGGCGAGCAGTACTTC.

The chain has TRBV3-1 (or the pseudogene TRBV3-2) and TRBJ1-5; weak D call: TRBD1 (6 bases). CDR3 size: 13 residues. In germline, CDR1 is LGHDT, CDR2 YNNKEL (reference sequence). Trimming removed 5 bases from V and 4 bases from J, with 9 bases in between. CDR3: CASSNRENQPQHF. The CDR3 DNA is TGTGCCAGCAGCAACAGGGAGAATCAGCCCCAGCATTTT.

The chain is built from TRBV12-5 and TRBJ2-3; tentative D call: TRBD1 (6 bases). The V end lost 0 bases, the J end lost 0 bases, and 10 bases lay between the germline ends. The CDR3 runs to 16 residues. Germline CDR1 reads LGHNT; CDR2 reads FRNRAP. CDR3 DNA: TGTGCTAGTGGTTTGGTTAGGGGGTTTAGCACAGATACGCAGTATTTT. Residues: CASGLVRGFSTDTQYF.

CDR3: CASSPYGGLNEKLFF. The CDR3 DNA reads TGCGCCAGCAGCCCATATGGGGGACTTAATGAAAAACTGTTTTTT. The chain uses TRBV4-3 and TRBJ1-4; possible D gene TRBD1, 5 bases. The length of the CDR3 is 15 residues. CDR1 and CDR2 (germline): LGHNA, YSLEER. With 4 bases removed from V and 4 bases from J, the gap between germline ends came to 13 bases.

V gene TRBV24-1 combines with J gene TRBJ1-1; weak D call: TRBD1 (5 bases). CDR1 and CDR2 from the germline V gene are KGHDR and SFDVKD. The V end was cut by 8 bases, the J end by 0 bases, with 15 bases between. The CDR3 is made up of 15 amino acids. CDR3 sequence: CATTLPRTMNTEAFF. CDR3 nucleotides: TGTGCCACCACCCTACCCCGGACAATGAACACTGAAGCTTTCTTT.

The CDR3 region is CASSYSGTRSEQYF. In DNA, the CDR3 is TGTGCCAGCAGTTACTCGGGGACTCGGAGCGAGCAGTACTTC. This chain links TRBV6-6 with TRBJ2-7, with D possibly matching TRBD2 (6 bases). The CDR3 loop spans 14 amino acids. Germline CDR1 reads MNHNY; CDR2 reads SVGAGI (reference sequence). With 0 bases removed from V and 6 bases from J, the gap between germline ends came to 12 bases.

This clone has only a few counts. This chain uses TRBV28 with TRBJ2-7, with 7 positions matching TRBD2. Germline lookup yields CDR1 MDHEN and CDR2 SYDVKM. The CDR3 sequence is 16 residues long. V lost 5 bases, J lost 3 bases, and 13 bases stayed unmatched. In nucleotides, the CDR3 is TGTGCCAGCAGTACCGCGGGACTACTCTCCTTCTACGAGCAGTACTTC. As protein: CASSTAGLLSFYEQYF.

The chain joins TRBV6-2 or TRBV6-3 to TRBJ2-1; a weak D match, TRBD2 (5 bases). Trimming shortened V by 6 bases and J by 0 bases, and 18 bases separated the two germline ends. This CDR3 region has 17 residues. Germline-derived CDR1 and CDR2 are MNHEY and SVGEGT. The chain's CDR3 is CASSTFGLTSSYNEQFF. The CDR3 DNA is TGTGCCAGCAGCACATTCGGACTGACAAGCTCCTACAATGAGCAGTTCTTC.

In this sample, this clone turned up a few times. This CDR3 reads CASTWTGGTGELFF. Here the CDR3 DNA reads TGTGCCAGCACGTGGACAGGGGGAACCGGGGAGCTGTTTTTT. The chain is built from TRBV2 and TRBJ2-2; 10 bases align to TRBD1. CDR3 length equals 14 residues. CDR1 and CDR2 (germline): SNHLY, FYNNEI. The J segment lost 5 bases and the V segment lost 7 bases, leaving 4 bases of the junction unmatched.

This chain uses TRBV2 with TRBJ1-2; 7 bases line up with TRBD1. The V and J ends lost 7 bases and 4 bases, in that order; junction bases with no gene match: 9. CDR1 and CDR2 (germline): SNHLY, FYNNEI. The CDR3 is 14 amino acids. CDR3: CASITEQGVYGYTF. CDR3 nucleotide sequence: TGTGCCAGCATCACCGAGCAGGGGGTCTATGGCTACACCTTC.

The rearrangement joins TRBV4-3 to TRBJ2-1, with D maybe TRBD2 (6 bases). This CDR3 is 14 amino acids long. V was shortened by 4 bases and J by 5 bases, with 12 bases between the two germline ends. Per the germline V gene, CDR1 is LGHNA and CDR2 is YSLEER. The DNA for the CDR3 is TGCGCCAGCAGCCGGGCTAGCGCTAACAATGAGCAGTTCTTC. Residues: CASSRASANNEQFF.

The V gene is TRBV14, the J gene TRBJ2-1, with 10 bases aligning to TRBD2. This CDR3 comprises 14 residues. V was clipped by 4 bases and J by 10 bases; unmatched bases: 7. The V gene's germline CDR1 is SGHDN and CDR2 FVKESK. The CDR3 here is CASSPLGLAREQFF. CDR3 DNA sequence: TGTGCCAGCAGCCCCCTGGGACTAGCGAGAGAGCAGTTCTTC.

The CDR3 DNA follows: TGTGCCAGCACCGCGACGGGGGGGCTTCCTGAGCAGTTCTTC. Amino acids: CASTATGGLPEQFF. The V and J genes are TRBV6-5 and TRBJ2-1; 8 bases agree with TRBD2. From germline, CDR1 is MNHEY and CDR2 SVGAGI. Trimming at V came to 7 bases and at J to 9 bases, leaving 11 bases not matched to a gene. The CDR3 totals 14 residues.

This chain joins TRBV18 and TRBJ2-7, with D perhaps matching TRBD2 (6 bases). Trimming took 6 bases from V and 2 from J, leaving 14 bases between them. The germline gives CDR1 KGHSH, CDR2 LQKENI. The length of the CDR3 is 14 residues. The CDR3 nucleotides are TGTGCCAGCTCGCCCGTGGGACTTGCCTACGAGCAGTACTTC. It is translated as CASSPVGLAYEQYF.

The rearrangement uses TRBV6-2 or TRBV6-3 and TRBJ2-7; tentative D call: TRBD2 (6 bases). The V end was cut by 2 bases, the J end by 0 bases, with 20 bases between. CDR3 size: 18 residues. CDR1 MNHEY and CDR2 SVGEGT come from the germline V gene. DNA for the CDR3: TGTGCCAGCAGTTACCCTCTGGGTAGCGGAGGGAGCTCCTACGAGCAGTACTTC. This encodes CASSYPLGSGGSSYEQYF.

This clone was seen only once. The genes are TRBV7-9 and TRBJ1-6; D might be TRBD1 (6 bases). The CDR3 is 14 residues long. Germline loops: CDR1 SEHNR, CDR2 FQNEAQ (reference sequence). V lost 5 bases, J lost 10 bases, and 15 bases lay in between. CDR3 in DNA: TGTGCCAGCAGCCACGGACAGACTTCATCACCCCTCCACTTT. It is translated as CASSHGQTSSPLHF.

The chain joins TRBV6-5 to TRBJ1-5; D ambiguous. V lost 6 bases to trimming and J lost 3 bases, with 15 bases between them. The CDR3 runs to 15 residues. CDR1 and CDR2 (germline): MNHEY, SVGAGI. CDR3 amino acids: CASSPRPEPNQPQHF. The CDR3 DNA follows: TGTGCCAGCAGCCCCCGTCCCGAGCCCAATCAGCCCCAGCATTTT.

This clone occurred a few times. This chain links TRBV5-1 with TRBJ1-2; no clear D gene. V was trimmed by 1 base and J by 2 bases, leaving 9 bases between them. The germline V gene encodes CDR1 SGHRS and CDR2 YFSETQ. The CDR3 loop spans 14 amino acids. The CDR3 DNA reads as TGCGCCAGCAGCTTGTCGGCAGGAAACTATGGCTACACCTTC. This sequence encodes CASSLSAGNYGYTF. Full variable domain (rest looked up from reference TRBV5-1 and TRBJ1-2): KAGVTQTPRYLIKTRGQQVTLSCSPISGHRSVSWYQQTPGQGLQFLFEYFSETQRNKGNFPGRFSGRQFSNSRSEMNVSTLELGDSALYLCASSLSAGNYGYTFGSGTRLTVV.

This chain links TRBV20-1 with TRBJ2-5, with a tentative D call TRBD2 (6 bases). The CDR3 spans 14 residues. The germline CDR1 and CDR2 sequences are DFQATT and SNEGSKA (reference sequence). Trimming pared 3 bases from V and 9 bases from J, leaving 20 bases between. CDR3 region: CSASSAGSGTPQYF. CDR3 sequence (DNA): TGCAGTGCTAGTTCAGCAGGTAGCGGTACGCCCCAGTACTTC.

The chain couples TRBV6-2 or TRBV6-3 to TRBJ1-6; possibly TRBD1 for D (6 bases). This CDR3 region has 14 residues. Per the germline V gene, CDR1 is MNHEY and CDR2 is SVGEGT. V was cut by 5 bases and J by 7 bases, with 12 bases left in between. This chain's CDR3 is CASSPPTGNSPLHF. CDR3 coding DNA: TGTGCCAGCAGTCCGCCAACAGGGAATTCACCCCTCCACTTT.